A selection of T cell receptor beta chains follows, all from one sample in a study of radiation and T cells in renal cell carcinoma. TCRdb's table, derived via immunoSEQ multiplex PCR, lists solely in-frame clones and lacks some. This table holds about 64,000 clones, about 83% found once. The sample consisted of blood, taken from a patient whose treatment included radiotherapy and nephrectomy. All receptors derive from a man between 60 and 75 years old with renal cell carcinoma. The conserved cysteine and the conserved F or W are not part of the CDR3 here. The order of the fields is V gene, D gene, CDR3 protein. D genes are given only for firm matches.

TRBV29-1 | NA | SVEVPGTEAF
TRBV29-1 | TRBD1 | SARDRVGETQY
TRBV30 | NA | ASRPGRWEKLF
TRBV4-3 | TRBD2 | ASSQDLASGAYNEQF
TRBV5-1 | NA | ASSLANQGGFTEAF
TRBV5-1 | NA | ASRVDVGNTGELF
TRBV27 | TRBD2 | ASSLTSDLRREQF
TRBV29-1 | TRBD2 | SLAGAGIEQF
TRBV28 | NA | ASSLWDSNTEAF
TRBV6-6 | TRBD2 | ASSSQGTSGF
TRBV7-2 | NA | ASSLAKGVTLREQY
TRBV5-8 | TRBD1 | ASSFGPDRGLDTQY
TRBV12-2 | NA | ASRLSLGHRFNQPQH
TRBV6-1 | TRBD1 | ASSNTGTGDQPQH
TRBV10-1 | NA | ASSESPARTLSYGYT
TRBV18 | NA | ASSPNKVQAGNTIY
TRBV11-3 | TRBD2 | ASSSAGETSGFYNEQF
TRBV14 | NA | ASSPYPNSGELF
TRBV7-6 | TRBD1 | ASSLIDTWTGQSSGNTIY
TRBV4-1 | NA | ASSQEGLIGNTIY
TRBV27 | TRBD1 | ASTSGTGTYEQY
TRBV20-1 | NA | SAWGNNEQF
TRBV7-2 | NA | ASSGGGDSNQPQH
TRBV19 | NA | ASTVKRGRDEQF
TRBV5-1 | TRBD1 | ATSSQGAADTQY